This T cell receptor gamma chain was sequenced in a study of intestinal T cells in coeliac disease (dated by TCRdb to the early 2020s). The study in broad terms: Coeliac patients were found to be much younger than controls, with mean ages of around 15 versus 50 years recorded in the TRG cohort. In the TCR-delta (TRD) cohort, there were duodenal biopsies from about 10 coeliac disease patients and about 10 non-coeliac controls. A second, larger TCR-gamma (TRG) cohort comprised duodenal biopsies from 33 coeliac disease patients and roughly 19 non-coeliac controls.

Of note for this clone: What this receptor recognizes is not known. Translating this DNA gives a protein that differs at residue 9 from the TCRdb one, which belongs to a much larger clone; a read error is likely, and the protein shown is this translation.

Here is what the overall study found, with its caveats: Age was significantly different between the coeliac and control groups, but splitting the analysis by age did not give a significant classification. FFPE-derived DNA was found to be relatively degraded, and loss of a proportion of TCR sequences in each sample was likely caused by this degradation. In training, clustering based on TRD kmers put all 22 biopsies in the right class, and the reported leave-one-out accuracy was 91%. Of roughly 54 biopsies, approximately 51 (94.4%) were correctly classified by TRG clustering, and a leave-one-out accuracy of approximately 90% was reported. There was no way to tell repeated CDR3 amino acid sequences apart from PCR duplicates.

For each case, genomic DNA was extracted from ten 5-um FFPE scrolls with the QIAamp DNA FFPE tissue kit. To test whether coeliac disease can be classified from the TCR repertoire, the study used fully anonymised formalin-fixed paraffin-embedded duodenal biopsies that were not needed for diagnosis. Library preparation used multiplex PCR. TCRdb names Ion Torrent PGM as the instrument used. The LymphoTrack kit, which has primers carrying Illumina adapters, was used to amplify TRG repertoires from around 0.2 ug of biopsy DNA. TRG amplicons were purified with AMPure XP beads, quantified on a 2100 Bioanalyzer, and pooled equimolarly. TRG libraries were sequenced on an Ion PGM instrument. Processing in the source paper ran as follows. Reads in which more than 10% of nucleotides fell below the per-patient third-quartile quality score were removed with FastX. Alignment of reads was performed with IMGT/HighV-QUEST so that V, D and J genes were assigned, CDR3 regions were identified and functionality was assessed. After the sequences were translated into amino acids, every sequence predicted to be non-functional was thrown out. CDR3s were broken into kmers both with and without positional annotation, kmer frequencies were analysed by PCA, and samples were clustered using each of the 1023 combinations of PCs 1-10. Classification was validated by leave-one-out cross-validation, in which parameters were re-optimised on the remaining samples each time. Shannon diversity was calculated with the vegan R package from repeated random subsamples, each the size of the lowest read count. TCRdb reprocessed the public data with the CATT caller; entries with the same nucleotide sequence were combined afterwards. TCRdb, not the authors, supplied the V and J calls. The table for this sample lists 620 or so gamma-chain clones; 51% of them were counted only once. The ten most abundant clones make up approximately 18% of the sample.

The CDR3 sequence holds 16 residues, the cysteine and phenylalanine included. Only CDR3 DNA is held: 48 bases, read in frame from base 1. Trimming removed 8 bases from V and 3 bases from J; the gene matches leave 13 bases unexplained. The rearranged chain carries TRGV10 and TRGJP1. TRGV10 is treated as an ORF (open reading frame) with a function not yet certain. The TCR was taken from a human donor with celiac disease. The sequencing sample was made of a duodenal biopsy. The nucleotides read TGTGCTGCGTGGGATTTCGTGGAAGCCACTGGTTGGTTCAAGATATTT. Translated, it reads CAAWDFVEATGWFKIF.